The 21 T cell receptor beta chains below come from one sample, sequenced in a study of cytomegalovirus exposure and HLA in healthy donors (dated by TCRdb to about 2017). The method behind the library was the immunoSEQ multiplex PCR assay. For the multiplex PCR, a mixture combining 60 forward primers for TCR Vbeta segments and 13 reverse primers for TCR Jbeta segments was used. The immuneACCESS repertoire file appears here via TCRdb, limited to in-frame rearrangements. These files lack a portion of the clones; in checked studies, under half of the deficit traces to unresolved V genes, and the cause of the others is not known. In all, the sample holds 100,000 to 150,000 clones, and over 75% of those were seen once. The ten largest clones add up to roughly 1.8% of the sample. Sequenced input: PBMCs. The origin of the receptors is a boy aged 5-17 years in good health and CMV-seronegative.

This sequence joins TRBV5-4 and TRBJ1-1; D is perhaps TRBD1 (6 bases). There are 15 residues in the CDR3. The V gene's germline CDR1 is SGHNT and CDR2 YYREEE (reference sequence). Trimming removed 4 bases at V and 1 base at J, with 14 bases between. This CDR3 is CASSPFGQQNTEAFF. As DNA, the CDR3 is TGTGCCAGCAGCCCGTTTGGACAGCAGAACACTGAAGCTTTCTTT. The full variable domain, in which reference TRBV5-4 and TRBJ1-1 provide the parts outside the CDR3, is ETGVTQSPTHLIKTRGQQVTLRCSSQSGHNTVSWYQQALGQGPQFIFQYYREEENGRGNFPPRFSGLQFPNYSSELNVNALELDDSALYLCASSPFGQQNTEAFFGQGTRLTVV.

The rearrangement links TRBV7-8 to TRBJ2-1, with 8 bases fitting TRBD2. V gave up 6 bases and J gave up 6 bases; unmatched junction bases: 13. From germline, CDR1 is SGHVS and CDR2 FQNEAQ. The CDR3 spans 16 residues. The CDR3: CASSYSGATLRNEQFF. The CDR3 DNA follows: TGTGCCAGCAGTTATAGCGGGGCGACCCTTCGCAATGAGCAGTTCTTC.

V is TRBV5-1 and J is TRBJ1-3; unclear D gene. The CDR3 has 16 residues. CDR1 is SGHRS, CDR2 YFSETQ, per germline. Deletions cut 1 base from V and 0 bases from J, with 11 bases between. The CDR3 DNA is TGCGCCAGCAGCTTGTTACTAGGTTCCTCTGGAAACACCATATATTTT. Translating it yields CASSLLLGSSGNTIYF.

The gene calls are TRBV5-1 and TRBJ2-1; 9 nucleotides match TRBD2. Germline-derived CDR1 and CDR2 are SGHRS and YFSETQ. Losses at the gene ends were 3 bases for V and 1 base for J; bases not matched to a gene: 8. This CDR3 is built from 17 residues. The CDR3 spells CASSSIAGGPSYNEQFF. The CDR3 region has the DNA TGCGCCAGCAGCTCAATCGCGGGAGGGCCTTCCTACAATGAGCAGTTCTTC.

This chain links TRBV5-5 with TRBJ1-2, with D uncertain. This CDR3 comprises 13 residues. Trimming left V 4 bases short and J 0 bases short, with 7 bases between. Germline CDR1 reads SGHKS; CDR2 reads YYEKEE (reference sequence). In DNA form, the CDR3 reads TGTGCCAGCAGCCACAGCTCTAACTATGGCTACACCTTC. Its protein is CASSHSSNYGYTF.

This clone was counted only a few times. The J gene is TRBJ2-7, the V gene TRBV4-3; 9 positions agree with TRBD2. V shed 0 bases and J 6 bases; nucleotides not matched to a gene: 9. Germline CDR1 is LGHNA and CDR2 is YSLEER. The CDR3 is 16 residues long. The CDR3 loop is CASSQDYASGDREQYF. The DNA of the CDR3 is TGCGCCAGCAGCCAAGATTATGCTAGCGGGGACCGCGAGCAGTACTTC.

This clone turned up a few times. The chain recombines TRBV15 with TRBJ1-2; 7 bases line up with TRBD1. Germline loops: CDR1 LNHNV, CDR2 YYDKDF (reference sequence). This CDR3 is 15 amino acids long. Trimming removed 5 bases from V and 4 bases from J; junction bases left unmatched: 10. The CDR3 DNA reads TGTGCCACCAGCGAACAGAGGGGGCTCGGCTATGGCTACACCTTC. Translated, it gives CATSEQRGLGYGYTF.

This clone was observed once. V and J are TRBV21-1 and TRBJ1-5. TRBV21-1 is designated a pseudogene. This CDR3 has 15 amino acids. CDR3 coding DNA: TGTGCCAGCAGCTCCCCCCGAGGAAAGGATCAGCCCCAGCATTTT. Translation gives CASSSPRGKDQPQHF.

V is TRBV27 and J is TRBJ1-1; possibly TRBD1 for D (5 bases). Germline V gene sequence: CDR1 MNHEY, CDR2 SMNVEV (reference sequence). CDR3 length equals 14 residues. Trimming left V 0 bases short and J 4 bases short, with 9 bases between. CDR3 sequence: CASSLSEGITEAFF. In DNA form, the CDR3 reads TGTGCCAGCAGTTTATCGGAGGGGATCACTGAAGCTTTCTTT.

The chain employs TRBV5-1 and TRBJ2-2; D gene ambiguous. The CDR3 is made up of 14 amino acids. V dropped 5 bases and J dropped 2 bases, with 10 bases sitting between them. Germline V gene sequence: CDR1 SGHRS, CDR2 YFSETQ. This chain's CDR3 is CASRSDTNTGELFF. Written as DNA, the CDR3 is TGCGCCAGCAGGTCAGACACTAACACCGGGGAGCTGTTTTTT.

This chain connects TRBV7-9 to TRBJ1-1; 7 bases line up with TRBD1. The germline V gene has CDR1 SEHNR and CDR2 FQNEAQ (reference sequence). Trimming took 6 bases from V and 0 from J; bases not matched to a gene: 4. The CDR3 spans 14 residues. CDR3 amino acids: CASRQTGMNTEAFF. In DNA form, the CDR3 reads TGTGCCAGCAGACAGACAGGGATGAACACTGAAGCTTTCTTT.

The rearrangement links TRBV7-9 to TRBJ2-7; possible D gene TRBD1, 6 bases. V lost 4 bases and J lost 0, with 13 bases in between. The CDR3 consists of 15 residues. Germline CDR1 reads SEHNR; CDR2 reads FQNEAQ (reference sequence). The CDR3 DNA reads as TGTGCCAGCAGCTCCTGGGGGCAGGGCTCCTACGAGCAGTACTTC. Translated, it gives CASSSWGQGSYEQYF.

The CDR3 DNA is TGTGCCAGCAGCCCGGACAGGGTCGGCTACACCTTC. It codes for CASSPDRVGYTF. The rearrangement links TRBV2 to TRBJ1-2, with 8 bases identical to TRBD1. CDR3 length: 12 residues. V trimming: 6 bases; J trimming: 8 bases; junction bases outside the gene matches: 5. Germline V gene data show CDR1 as SNHLY and CDR2 as FYNNEI.

V and J are TRBV5-6 and TRBJ2-3; D is unclear. The ends were cut back, 4 bases at V and 3 bases at J, with 9 bases in the middle. Germline lookup yields CDR1 SGHDT and CDR2 YYEEEE. This CDR3 comprises 13 residues. For the CDR3, the DNA is TGTGCCAGCAGCCATCGAGCTACAGATACGCAGTATTTT. Protein: CASSHRATDTQYF.

This chain uses TRBV5-1 with TRBJ2-1; D not certain. There are 14 residues in the CDR3. Germline CDR1 is SGHRS and CDR2 is YFSETQ. V lost 0 bases to trimming and J lost 1 base, with 5 bases between them. CDR3 sequence reads: CASSLVQSYNEQFF. The CDR3 DNA is TGCGCCAGCAGCTTGGTTCAATCCTACAATGAGCAGTTCTTC.

The rearrangement joins TRBV5-1 to TRBJ2-3; weak D call: TRBD2 (6 bases). V was cut by 0 bases and J by 6 bases, with 17 bases left in between. The CDR3 is 16 amino acids. Germline V gene lookup returns CDR1 SGHRS and CDR2 YFSETQ. This CDR3 is CASSLVGGNFADTQYF. DNA of the CDR3: TGCGCCAGCAGCTTGGTGGGCGGGAACTTCGCCGATACGCAGTATTTT.

This chain connects TRBV4-2 to TRBJ2-2, with D possibly matching TRBD1 (5 bases). V was shortened by 4 bases and J by 0 bases, with 12 bases between the two germline ends. CDR3 length: 16 amino acids. Germline CDR1 is LGHNA and CDR2 is YNFKEQ. The CDR3 sequence is CASSPVAGSNTGELFF. In DNA, the CDR3 is TGTGCCAGCAGCCCCGTCGCAGGGTCGAACACCGGGGAGCTGTTTTTT.

The chain has TRBV5-1 and TRBJ1-2; weak D call: TRBD1 (5 bases). CDR1 is SGHRS, CDR2 YFSETQ, per germline. The CDR3 runs 14 residues. Trimming pared 0 bases from V and 3 bases from J, leaving 9 bases between. The CDR3 here is CASSLVTGDYGYTF. CDR3 sequence (DNA): TGCGCCAGCAGCTTGGTTACGGGGGACTATGGCTACACCTTC.

This clone was picked up a small number of times. This rearrangement joins TRBV25-1 to TRBJ1-5; 8 nucleotides align to TRBD1. Trimming cost V 5 bases and J 6 bases; bases outside gene matches: 6. Germline V gene sequence: CDR1 MGHDK, CDR2 SYGVNS. The CDR3 runs to 14 residues. In nucleotides, the CDR3 is TGTGCCAGCAGTCAGACAGGGGTCCGTCAGCCCCAGCATTTT. This codes for CASSQTGVRQPQHF.

This clone was detected only once. This chain uses TRBV19 with TRBJ2-7; TRBD1 is a possible D gene (7 bases). Trimming removed 6 bases from V and 3 bases from J, with 12 bases in between. In germline, CDR1 is LNHDA, CDR2 SQIVND (reference sequence). This CDR3 is 13 amino acids long. In DNA form, the CDR3 reads TGTGCCAGTAGCGCGGGACAGAGCTACGAGCAGTACTTC. Amino acid sequence: CASSAGQSYEQYF.

V is TRBV9 and J is TRBJ2-7; the match to TRBD2 covers 10 bases. CDR3 length: 15 residues. The germline V gene has CDR1 SGDLS and CDR2 YYNGEE. Trimming took 0 bases from V and 2 from J; bases not matched to a gene: 2. The CDR3 DNA follows: TGTGCCAGCAGCGTAGGGACTAGCGGTGCCTACGAGCAGTACTTC. Its protein product is CASSVGTSGAYEQYF.